This T cell receptor (beta chain) is drawn from a study of shared clonotypes between healthy human individuals. About the study: Donors consisted of a couple of women and a few men between 18 and 49.

About this clone itself: Its antigen is still unknown.

Positive CCR7 selection of CD45RO-negative cells yielded the naive CD8 cells, and terminally differentiated effector memory CD45RA+ cells were excluded. Study donors comprised healthy, HIV-negative adults devoid of recent acute infection or vaccination. Study-level findings and limits: With a few donors compared, approximately 5.5% of naive CD4 clonotypes were shared. Some clonotypes were shared by all four sorted-subset donors, while others were not shared. The non-shared ones had lower generation probabilities than the shared ones.

Data came from immunoSEQ multiplex PCR; TCRdb stores just in-frame clones and leaves some out. The table includes about 2.1 million clones, over 85% detected once. CDR3 length: 18 residues. The V end was cut by 1 base, the J end by 4 bases, with 22 bases between. Germline-derived CDR1 and CDR2 are SGHVS and FQNEAQ. The sample was naive CD8+ T cells from PBMCs. The receptor was isolated from a man younger than 30 in good health. Some clones in this sample may be carry-over from other donors' samples. The rearrangement uses TRBV7-8 and TRBJ1-2, with D possibly TRBD1 on 6 matching bases. The CDR3 DNA reads as TGTGCCAGCAGCTTAGTGTTGGGGGGCGCTGACCCCCTCTATGGCTACACCTTC. This translates into CASSLVLGGADPLYGYTF.